The present TCR beta chain was sequenced within a study of post-analysis software for immune sequencing data. Study results and caveats: Samples from one preparation batch, clustered by F measure, grouped strongly together.

Libraries were made from TCR beta cDNA, and they carried unique molecular identifiers. TCRdb fed the PCR reads into MiXCR, producing one record per CDR3 protein. The data contain hundreds of thousands of distinct CDR3 sequences, 30% of them singletons. To note about this clonotype: Its antigen is unidentified.

Material: blood. This TCR derives from a girl aged 10 to 17 with multiple sclerosis.

The CDR3 DNA is TGCAGCGTTGGGACCTCTGGGGGGACCTATGGCTACACCTTC. Translating gives CSVGTSGGTYGYTF. The chain combines TRBV29-1 with TRBJ1-2; weak D call: TRBD1 (5 bases). CDR1 is SQVTM, CDR2 ANQGSEA, per germline. Trimming left V 4 bases short and J 4 bases short, with 16 bases between. This CDR3 region has 14 residues. The entire variable domain, with the rest obtained from reference TRBV29-1 and TRBJ1-2, is as follows: SAVISQKPSRDICQRGTSLTIQCQVDSQVTMMFWYRQQPGQSLTLIATANQGSEATYESGFVIDKFPISRPNLTFSTLTVSNMSPEDSSIYLCSVGTSGGTYGYTFGSGTRLTVV.